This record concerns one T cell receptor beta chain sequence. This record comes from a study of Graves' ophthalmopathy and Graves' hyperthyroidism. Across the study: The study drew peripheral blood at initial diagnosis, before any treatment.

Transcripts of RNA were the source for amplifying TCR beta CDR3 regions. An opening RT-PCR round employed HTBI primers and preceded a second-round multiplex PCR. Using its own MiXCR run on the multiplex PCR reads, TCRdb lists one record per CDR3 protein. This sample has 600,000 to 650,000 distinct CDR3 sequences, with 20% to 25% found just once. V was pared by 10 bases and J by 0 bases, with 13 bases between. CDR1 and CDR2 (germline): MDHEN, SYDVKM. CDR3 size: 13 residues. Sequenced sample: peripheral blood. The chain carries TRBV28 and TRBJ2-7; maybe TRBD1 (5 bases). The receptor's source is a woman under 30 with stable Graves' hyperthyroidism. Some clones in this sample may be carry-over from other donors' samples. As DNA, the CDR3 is TGTGCCACCACAGGACGGAGCTCCTACGAGCAGTACTTC. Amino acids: CATTGRSSYEQYF.